This T cell receptor beta chain is drawn from a study of CD8+ T cells in alopecia areata. Across the study: Tofacitinib therapy took 6 to 18 months; 6 months off drug came after.

Once RNA had been extracted, it was reverse transcribed into cDNA to act as the sequencing template. Libraries were prepared by immunoSEQ multiplex PCR; TCRdb keeps only in-frame clonotypes and omits some of them. The sample records about 110,000 clones, roughly 56% being singletons. Germline-derived CDR1 and CDR2 are MNHNY and SVGAGI (reference sequence). The V gene lost 6 bases and the J gene lost 3 bases, with 18 bases spanning the gap. This CDR3 has 16 residues. Study observations and caveats: In scalp and blood during tofacitinib, many expanded lesional clones persisted. Mice gave a clearer picture of TCR sharing than patients did, possibly for HLA-related reasons.

The count of this clone is one. Its antigen is as yet unknown. The treatment: oral pan-JAK inhibitor, 5-10 mg twice daily. This receptor was taken from a human donor with alopecia areata. The specimen was CD4+ T cells sorted from blood, collected at week 24, from a patient treated with tofacitinib. The genes are TRBV6-6 and TRBJ1-5, with unresolved D. DNA of the CDR3: TGTGCCAGCAGACCTCCGGGCCAGTCAGACAATCAGCCCCAGCATTTT. The encoded protein is CASRPPGQSDNQPQHF.